What follows is one T cell receptor beta chain and its context. The V gene's germline CDR1 is LNHDA and CDR2 SQIVND (reference sequence). V dropped 5 bases and J dropped 3 bases, with 11 bases sitting between them. The CDR3 totals 13 residues. Peripheral blood came from all dose cohorts at three timepoints. Data came from immunoSEQ multiplex PCR; TCRdb stores just in-frame clones and leaves some out. The table records tens of thousands of clones, roughly 90% of them present only once. The data belong to a study of OX40 agonist ivuxolimab in advanced cancers. This sequence was found in an adult with an advanced solid tumor such as melanoma, head and neck, liver or kidney cancer. The chain links TRBV19 to TRBJ2-7, with no clear D. The sample in question was CD4+ or CD8+ T cells sorted from blood, obtained in a trial of the OX40 agonist ivuxolimab. The CDR3 DNA follows: TGTGCCAGTAGTGTCCGGGCCTTCTACGAGCAGTACTTC. Translated, it gives CASSVRAFYEQYF. Using reference TRBV19 and TRBJ2-7 for the parts outside the CDR3, the full variable domain is DGGITQSPKYLFRKEGQNVTLSCEQNLNHDAMYWYRQDPGQGLRLIYYSQIVNDFQKGDIAEGYSVSREKKESFPLTVTSAQKNPTAFYLCASSVRAFYEQYFGPGTRLTVT.